This T cell receptor beta chain was profiled in a study of cytomegalovirus exposure and HLA in healthy donors. Study details: According to later analysis, the same platform produced the roughly 130 validation and several hundred first-cohort repertoires.

A few counts support this clone. TCRdb's copy holds only in-frame clones and misses some; the assay was immunoSEQ multiplex PCR. The profile shows about 180,000 clones, roughly 85% of them singletons. Germline assignment: CDR1 LGHNT and CDR2 FRNRAP. The ends were cut back, 6 bases at V and 9 bases at J, with 12 bases in the middle. The CDR3 extends over 13 amino acids. What was sequenced was PBMCs. The source is a man younger than 35 in good health and CMV-seropositive. V and J are TRBV12-5 and TRBJ2-6; tentatively, D is TRBD2 (5 bases). The CDR3 loop reads CASGLRVGNVLTF. DNA of the CDR3: TGTGCTAGTGGCCTGAGGGTAGGCAACGTCCTGACTTTC.